The 2 T cell receptor beta chains below all came from one sample that was sequenced in a study of Ad26.COV2.S vaccination and SARS-CoV-2 variants. Treatment described: around 19 received Ad26.COV2.S at low or high dose, single or two shots; about 5 received placebo; per-sample allocation not given. Collection of samples fell on day 63 after the first vaccine or placebo injection. TCRdb's copy holds only in-frame clones and misses some; the assay was immunoSEQ multiplex PCR. Of 350,000 to 450,000 clones in the sample, 92% are singletons; the top ten hold 1.5% to 2%. Sequences were derived from peripheral blood, sampled in a trial of Ad26.COV2.S vaccine versus placebo. Source of these receptors: a person aged 18-60 years who received the Ad26.COV2.S COVID-19 vaccine or a placebo.

The gene calls are TRBV2 and TRBJ1-1; TRBD1 aligns across 11 bases. CDR1 and CDR2 from the germline V gene are SNHLY and FYNNEI. This CDR3 has 18 residues. The junction had 17 bases not matched to a gene; V was cut back by 6 bases and J by 5 bases. CDR3 sequence: CASRDRPGQGVSGTEAFF. The DNA for the CDR3 is TGTGCCAGCAGGGACCGACCGGGACAGGGGGTTTCGGGGACTGAAGCTTTCTTT.

This chain connects TRBV24-1 to TRBJ2-3; no clear D gene. The CDR3 contains 14 residues. The germline V gene has CDR1 KGHDR and CDR2 SFDVKD. V was shortened by 4 bases and J by 0 bases, with 7 bases between the two germline ends. The CDR3: CATSDPTSTDTQYF. The CDR3 bases are TGTGCCACCAGTGACCCTACTAGCACAGATACGCAGTATTTT.